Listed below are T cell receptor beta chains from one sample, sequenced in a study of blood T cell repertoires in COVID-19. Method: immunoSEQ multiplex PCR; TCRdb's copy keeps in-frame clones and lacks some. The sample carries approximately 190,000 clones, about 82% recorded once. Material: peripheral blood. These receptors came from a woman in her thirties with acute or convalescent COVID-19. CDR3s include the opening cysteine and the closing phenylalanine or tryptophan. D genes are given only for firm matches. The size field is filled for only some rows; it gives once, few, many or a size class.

TGTGCCAGCTCACCACCGGGCAGGGGGAACACCGGGGAGCTGTTTTTT | CASSPPGRGNTGELFF | 16 | NA | NA | TRBJ2-2 | TRBV18
TGTGCCAGCCTTGGGACGGGGGGGATCTCCGAGCAGTACTTC | CASLGTGGISEQYF | 14 | TRBD2 | NA | TRBJ2-7 | TRBV5-5
TGTGCCGGCCAGGGCGGCCTTGGCCCCATAGTCCACTTT | CAGQGGLGPIVHF | 13 | NA | NA | TRBJ1-6 | TRBV28
TGTGCCAGCAGCCAAGAATGGGGAGTACAACAAGAGACCCAGTACTTC | CASSQEWGVQQETQYF | 16 | NA | NA | TRBJ2-5 | TRBV3-1/TRBV3-2
TGTGCCAGCAGTAACTTAGCGGGGCTGAATGAGCAGTTCTTC | CASSNLAGLNEQFF | 14 | TRBD2 | NA | TRBJ2-1 | TRBV25-1
TGCGCCAGCAGCCGATGGACAGGGGAAGAGACCCAGTACTTC | CASSRWTGEETQYF | 14 | TRBD1 | NA | TRBJ2-5 | TRBV5-1
TGTGCCAGCAGCCCGACGGGACAGGGCAGGAACAATGAGCAGTTCTTC | CASSPTGQGRNNEQFF | 16 | TRBD1 | NA | TRBJ2-1 | TRBV11-3
TGTGCCAGCAGTTACCGCAGGGGGACCAGCTATGGCTACACCTTC | CASSYRRGTSYGYTF | 15 | TRBD1 | NA | TRBJ1-2 | TRBV6-5
TGTGCCCAAAACAGGGTGAAGGGGGGGCCTGGAACTGAAGCTTTCTTT | CAQNRVKGGPGTEAFF | 16 | NA | few | TRBJ1-1 | TRBV28
TGTGCCAGCACCGTCAGACAGGGGACATACTCGGATACGCAGTATTTT | CASTVRQGTYSDTQYF | 16 | TRBD1 | NA | TRBJ2-3 | TRBV28
TGTGCCAGCAGTTTCTTTGCGGGGACGGGTGAGACCCAGTACTTC | CASSFFAGTGETQYF | 15 | NA | NA | TRBJ2-5 | TRBV28
TGCGCCAGCCCGATCGCGGAAGCCTACGAGCAGTACTTC | CASPIAEAYEQYF | 13 | NA | NA | TRBJ2-7 | TRBV10-1
TGCAGCGTTGGGACAGGGGGAAACACCATATATTTT | CSVGTGGNTIYF | 12 | TRBD1 | NA | TRBJ1-3 | TRBV29-1
TGCAGCGCACAGAGGAACACTGAAGCTTTCTTT | CSAQRNTEAFF | 11 | NA | NA | TRBJ1-1 | TRBV29-1
TGCAGCGTTGAAGGGGGGCTGGACAGGGGGCACGAGCAGTACTTC | CSVEGGLDRGHEQYF | 15 | TRBD1 | NA | TRBJ2-7 | TRBV29-1
TGTGCCAGTAGTATCGGGACTAGCCAATACATCACAGATACGCAGTATTTT | CASSIGTSQYITDTQYF | 17 | TRBD2 | NA | TRBJ2-3 | TRBV19